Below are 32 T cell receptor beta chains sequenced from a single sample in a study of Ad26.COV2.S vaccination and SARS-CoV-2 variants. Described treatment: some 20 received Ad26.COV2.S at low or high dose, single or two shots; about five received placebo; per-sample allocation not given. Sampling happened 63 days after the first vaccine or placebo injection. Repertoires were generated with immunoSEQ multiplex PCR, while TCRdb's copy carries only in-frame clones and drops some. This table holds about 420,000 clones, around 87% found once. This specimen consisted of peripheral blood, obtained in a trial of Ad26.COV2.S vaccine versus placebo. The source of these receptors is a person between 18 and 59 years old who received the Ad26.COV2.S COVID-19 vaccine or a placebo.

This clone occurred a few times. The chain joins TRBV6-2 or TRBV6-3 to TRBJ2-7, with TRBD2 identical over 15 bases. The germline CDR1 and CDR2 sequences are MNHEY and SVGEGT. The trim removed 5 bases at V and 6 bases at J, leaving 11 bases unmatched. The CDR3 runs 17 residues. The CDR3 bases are TGTGCCAGCAGTGGCGGACTAGCGGGGGGGCTTTACTCCGAGCAGTACTTC. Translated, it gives CASSGGLAGGLYSEQYF.

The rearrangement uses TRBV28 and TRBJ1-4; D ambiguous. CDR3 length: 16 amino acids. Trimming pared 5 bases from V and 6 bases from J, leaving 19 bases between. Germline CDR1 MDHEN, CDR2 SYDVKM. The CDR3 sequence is CASSLPRSPGDEKLFF. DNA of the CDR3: TGTGCCAGCAGTCTCCCCCGTTCCCCGGGCGATGAAAAACTGTTTTTT.

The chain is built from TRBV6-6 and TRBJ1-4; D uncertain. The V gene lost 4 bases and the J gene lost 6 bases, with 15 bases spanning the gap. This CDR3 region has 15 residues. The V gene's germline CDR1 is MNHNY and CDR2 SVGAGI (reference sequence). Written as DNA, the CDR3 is TGTGCCAGCAGTTTTGACCGACGACGGGATGAAAAACTGTTTTTT. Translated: CASSFDRRRDEKLFF.

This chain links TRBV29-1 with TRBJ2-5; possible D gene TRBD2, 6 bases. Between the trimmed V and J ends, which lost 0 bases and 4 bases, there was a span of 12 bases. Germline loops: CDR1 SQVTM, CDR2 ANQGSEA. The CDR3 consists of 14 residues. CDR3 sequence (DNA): TGCAGCGTTGAAGAGGGCAGGAGGGGAGAGACCCAGTACTTC. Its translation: CSVEEGRRGETQYF. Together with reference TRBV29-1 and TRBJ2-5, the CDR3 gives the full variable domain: SAVISQKPSRDICQRGTSLTIQCQVDSQVTMMFWYRQQPGQSLTLIATANQGSEATYESGFVIDKFPISRPNLTFSTLTVSNMSPEDSSIYLCSVEEGRRGETQYFGPGTRLLVL.

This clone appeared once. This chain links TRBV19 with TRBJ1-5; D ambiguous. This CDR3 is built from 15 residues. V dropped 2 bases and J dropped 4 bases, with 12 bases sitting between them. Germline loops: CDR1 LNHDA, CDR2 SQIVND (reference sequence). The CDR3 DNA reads TGTGCCAGTAGTATATGGCCAGGTATGAATCAGCCCCAGCATTTT. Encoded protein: CASSIWPGMNQPQHF.

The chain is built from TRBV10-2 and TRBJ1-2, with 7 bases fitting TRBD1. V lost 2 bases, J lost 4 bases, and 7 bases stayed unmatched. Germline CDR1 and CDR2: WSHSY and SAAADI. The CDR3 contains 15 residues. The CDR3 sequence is CASSEGPGGAYGYTF. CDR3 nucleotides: TGCGCCAGCAGTGAGGGGCCAGGGGGGGCCTATGGCTACACCTTC.

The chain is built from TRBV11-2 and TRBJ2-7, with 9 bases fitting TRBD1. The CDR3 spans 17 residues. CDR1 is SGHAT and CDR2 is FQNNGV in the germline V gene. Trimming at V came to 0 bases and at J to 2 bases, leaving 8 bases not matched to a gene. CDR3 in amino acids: CASSLDGGTGLAYEQYF. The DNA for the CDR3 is TGTGCCAGCAGCTTAGATGGAGGGACAGGGCTTGCCTACGAGCAGTACTTC.

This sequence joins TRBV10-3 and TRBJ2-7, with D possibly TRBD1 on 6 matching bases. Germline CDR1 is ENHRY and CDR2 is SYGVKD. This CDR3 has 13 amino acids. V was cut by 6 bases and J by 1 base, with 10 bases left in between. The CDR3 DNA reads TGTGCCATCAGCGGACAGCGATCCTACGAGCAGTACTTC. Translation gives CAISGQRSYEQYF.

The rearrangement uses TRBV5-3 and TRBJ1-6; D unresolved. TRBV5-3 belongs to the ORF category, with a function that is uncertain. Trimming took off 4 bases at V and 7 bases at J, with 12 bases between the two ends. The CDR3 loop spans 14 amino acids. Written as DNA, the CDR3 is TGTGCCAGAAGCCAAGCAGAGAAAAATTCACCCCTCCACTTT. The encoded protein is CARSQAEKNSPLHF.

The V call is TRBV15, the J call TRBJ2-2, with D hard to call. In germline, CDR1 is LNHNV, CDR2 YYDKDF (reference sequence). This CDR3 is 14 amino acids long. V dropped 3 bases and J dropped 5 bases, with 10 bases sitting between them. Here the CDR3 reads CATSSTTETGELFF. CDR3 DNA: TGTGCCACCAGCAGTACGACCGAAACCGGGGAGCTGTTTTTT.

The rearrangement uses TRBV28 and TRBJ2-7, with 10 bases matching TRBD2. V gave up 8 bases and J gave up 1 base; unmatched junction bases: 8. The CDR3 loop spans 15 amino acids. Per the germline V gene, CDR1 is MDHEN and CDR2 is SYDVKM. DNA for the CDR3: TGTGCCAGCCACCGGGGGGGACTAGCGTCCTACGAGCAGTACTTC. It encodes CASHRGGLASYEQYF. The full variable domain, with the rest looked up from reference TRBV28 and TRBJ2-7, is DVKVTQSSRYLVKRTGEKVFLECVQDMDHENMFWYRQDPGLGLRLIYFSYDVKMKEKGDIPEGYSVSREKKERFSLILESASTNQTSMYLCASHRGGLASYEQYFGPGTRLTVT.

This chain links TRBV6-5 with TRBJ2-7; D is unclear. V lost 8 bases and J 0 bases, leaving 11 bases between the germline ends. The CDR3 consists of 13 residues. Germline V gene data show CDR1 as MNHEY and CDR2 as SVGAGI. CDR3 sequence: CASPKSVSYEQYF. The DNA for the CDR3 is TGTGCCAGCCCCAAGTCGGTCTCCTACGAGCAGTACTTC.

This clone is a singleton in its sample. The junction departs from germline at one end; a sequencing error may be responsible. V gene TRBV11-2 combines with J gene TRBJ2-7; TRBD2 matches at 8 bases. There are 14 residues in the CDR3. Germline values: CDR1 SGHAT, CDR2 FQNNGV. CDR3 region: CASSLDLGQRGPHF. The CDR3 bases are TGTGCCAGCAGCTTAGATCTGGGCCAGCGGGGGCCGCACTTC.

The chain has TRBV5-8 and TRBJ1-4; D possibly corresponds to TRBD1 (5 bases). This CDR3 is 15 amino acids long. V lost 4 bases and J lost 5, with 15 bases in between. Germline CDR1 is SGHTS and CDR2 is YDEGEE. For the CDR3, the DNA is TGTGCCAGCAGCGCACCGGGACTCCAAAATGAAAAACTGTTTTTT. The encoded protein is CASSAPGLQNEKLFF.

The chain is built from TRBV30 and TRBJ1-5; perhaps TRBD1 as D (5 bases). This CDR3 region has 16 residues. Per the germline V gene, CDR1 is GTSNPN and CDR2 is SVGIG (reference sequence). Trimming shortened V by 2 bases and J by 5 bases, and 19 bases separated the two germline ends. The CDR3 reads CAWSRRGGIFYQPQHF. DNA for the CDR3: TGTGCCTGGAGTAGACGGGGCGGGATTTTCTATCAGCCCCAGCATTTT.

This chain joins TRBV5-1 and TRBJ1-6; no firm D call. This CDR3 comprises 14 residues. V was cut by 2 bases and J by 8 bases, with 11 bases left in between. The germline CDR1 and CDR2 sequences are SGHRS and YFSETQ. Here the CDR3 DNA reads TGCGCCAGCAGCTTCGAGGGAGGATATTCACCCCTCCACTTT. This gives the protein CASSFEGGYSPLHF.

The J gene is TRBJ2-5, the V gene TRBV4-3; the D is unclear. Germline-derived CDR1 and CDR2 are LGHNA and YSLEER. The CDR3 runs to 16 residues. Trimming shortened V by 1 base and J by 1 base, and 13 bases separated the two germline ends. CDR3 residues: CASSQGVLLGQETQYF. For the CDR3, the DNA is TGCGCCAGCAGCCAAGGGGTCCTGTTAGGCCAAGAGACCCAGTACTTC.

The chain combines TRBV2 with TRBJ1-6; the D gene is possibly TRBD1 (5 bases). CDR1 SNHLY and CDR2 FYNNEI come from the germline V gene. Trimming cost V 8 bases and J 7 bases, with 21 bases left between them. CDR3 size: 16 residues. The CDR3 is CASSGNRAQGNSPLHF. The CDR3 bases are TGTGCCAGCTCCGGAAATCGGGCCCAGGGAAATTCACCCCTCCACTTT.

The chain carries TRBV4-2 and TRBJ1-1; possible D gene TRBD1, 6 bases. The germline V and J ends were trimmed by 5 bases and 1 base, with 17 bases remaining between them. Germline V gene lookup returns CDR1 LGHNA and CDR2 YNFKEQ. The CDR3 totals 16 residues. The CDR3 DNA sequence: TGTGCCAGCAGCGATCAGGGGCGAACAGAGAACACTGAAGCTTTCTTT. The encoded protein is CASSDQGRTENTEAFF.

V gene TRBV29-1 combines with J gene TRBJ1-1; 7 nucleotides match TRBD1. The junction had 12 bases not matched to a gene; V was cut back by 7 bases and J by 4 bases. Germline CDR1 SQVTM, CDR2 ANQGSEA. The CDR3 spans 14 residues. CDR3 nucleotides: TGCAGCGCCGCATCAGGGGGGACCCCCACTGAAGCTTTCTTT. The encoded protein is CSAASGGTPTEAFF.

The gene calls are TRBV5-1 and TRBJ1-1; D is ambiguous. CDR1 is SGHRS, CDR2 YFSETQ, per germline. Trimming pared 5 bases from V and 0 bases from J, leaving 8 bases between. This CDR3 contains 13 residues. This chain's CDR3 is CASRREVNTEAFF. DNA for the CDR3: TGCGCCAGCAGAAGGGAAGTGAACACTGAAGCTTTCTTT.

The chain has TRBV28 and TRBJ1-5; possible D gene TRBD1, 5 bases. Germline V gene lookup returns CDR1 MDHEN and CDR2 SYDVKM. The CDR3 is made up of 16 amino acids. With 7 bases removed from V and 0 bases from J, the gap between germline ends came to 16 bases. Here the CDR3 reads CASTLAGGYSNQPQHF. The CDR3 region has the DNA TGTGCCAGCACCCTTGCCGGGGGATATAGCAATCAGCCCCAGCATTTT.

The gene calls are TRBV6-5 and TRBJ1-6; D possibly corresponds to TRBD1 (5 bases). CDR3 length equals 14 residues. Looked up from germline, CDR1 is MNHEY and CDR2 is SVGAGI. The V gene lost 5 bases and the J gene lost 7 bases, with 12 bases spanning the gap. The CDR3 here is CASSRDGRNSPLHF. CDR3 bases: TGTGCCAGCAGTAGGGACGGCCGGAATTCACCCCTCCACTTT.

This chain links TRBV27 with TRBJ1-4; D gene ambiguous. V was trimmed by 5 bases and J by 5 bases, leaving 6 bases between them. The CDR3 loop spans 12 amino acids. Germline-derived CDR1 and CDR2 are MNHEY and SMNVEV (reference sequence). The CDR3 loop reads CASSVPNEKLFF. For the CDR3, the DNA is TGTGCCAGCAGTGTCCCAAATGAAAAACTGTTTTTT. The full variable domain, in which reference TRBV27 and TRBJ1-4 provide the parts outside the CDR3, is EAQVTQNPRYLITVTGKKLTVTCSQNMNHEYMSWYRQDPGLGLRQIYYSMNVEVTDKGDVPEGYKVSRKEKRNFPLILESPSPNQTSLYFCASSVPNEKLFFGSGTQLSVL.

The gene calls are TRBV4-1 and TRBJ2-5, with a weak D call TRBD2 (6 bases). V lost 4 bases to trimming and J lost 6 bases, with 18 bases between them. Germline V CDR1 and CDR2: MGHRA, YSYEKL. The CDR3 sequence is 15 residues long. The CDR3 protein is CASSPGLSEMKTQYF. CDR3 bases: TGCGCCAGCAGCCCGGGACTCTCGGAGATGAAGACCCAGTACTTC.

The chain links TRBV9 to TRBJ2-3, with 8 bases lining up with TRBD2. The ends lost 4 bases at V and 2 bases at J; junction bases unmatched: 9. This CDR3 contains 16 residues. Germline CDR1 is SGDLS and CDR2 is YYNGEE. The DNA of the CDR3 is TGTGCCAGCAGCACCGGGGGGGGGCGCTTCACAGATACGCAGTATTTT. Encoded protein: CASSTGGGRFTDTQYF.

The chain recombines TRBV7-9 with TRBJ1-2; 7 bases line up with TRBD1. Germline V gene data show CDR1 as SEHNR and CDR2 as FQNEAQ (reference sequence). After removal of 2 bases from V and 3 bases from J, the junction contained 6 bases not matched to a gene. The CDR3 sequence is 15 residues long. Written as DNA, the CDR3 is TGTGCCAGCAGCTTAATGACAGGGTACTACTATGGCTACACCTTC. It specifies CASSLMTGYYYGYTF.

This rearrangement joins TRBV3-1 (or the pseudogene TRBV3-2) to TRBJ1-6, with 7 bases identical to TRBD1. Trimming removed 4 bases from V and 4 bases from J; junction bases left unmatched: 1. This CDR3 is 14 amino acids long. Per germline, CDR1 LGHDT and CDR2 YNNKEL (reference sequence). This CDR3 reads CASSPDRYNSPLHF. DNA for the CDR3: TGTGCCAGCAGCCCGGACAGGTATAATTCACCCCTCCACTTT.

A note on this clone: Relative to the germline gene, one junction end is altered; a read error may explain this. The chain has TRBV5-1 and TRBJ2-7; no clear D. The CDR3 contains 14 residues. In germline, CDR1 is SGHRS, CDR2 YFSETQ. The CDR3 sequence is CASSLEPVPDEQYF. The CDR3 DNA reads TGCGCCAGCAGTTTGGAGCCGGTCCCCGACGAGCAGTACTTC.

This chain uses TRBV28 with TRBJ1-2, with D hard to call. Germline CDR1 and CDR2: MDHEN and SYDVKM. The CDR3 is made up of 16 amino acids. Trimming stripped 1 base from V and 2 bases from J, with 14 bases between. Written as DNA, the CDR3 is TGTGCCAGCAGTTTATTTCGCCTCCAATCCAACTATGGCTACACCTTC. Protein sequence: CASSLFRLQSNYGYTF.

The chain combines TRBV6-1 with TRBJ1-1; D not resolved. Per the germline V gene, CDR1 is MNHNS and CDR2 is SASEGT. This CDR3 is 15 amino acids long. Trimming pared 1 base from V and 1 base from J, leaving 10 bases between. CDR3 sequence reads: CASSEVGRRNTEAFF. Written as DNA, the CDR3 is TGTGCCAGCAGTGAAGTCGGGAGGAGGAACACTGAAGCTTTCTTT.

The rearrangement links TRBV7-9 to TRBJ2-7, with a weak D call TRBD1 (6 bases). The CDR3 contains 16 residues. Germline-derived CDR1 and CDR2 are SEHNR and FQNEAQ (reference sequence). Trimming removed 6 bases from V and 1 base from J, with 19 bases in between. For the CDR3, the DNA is TGTGCCAGCAGTCAGGTGGGGCAGGGGCTTTCCTACGAGCAGTACTTC. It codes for CASSQVGQGLSYEQYF.